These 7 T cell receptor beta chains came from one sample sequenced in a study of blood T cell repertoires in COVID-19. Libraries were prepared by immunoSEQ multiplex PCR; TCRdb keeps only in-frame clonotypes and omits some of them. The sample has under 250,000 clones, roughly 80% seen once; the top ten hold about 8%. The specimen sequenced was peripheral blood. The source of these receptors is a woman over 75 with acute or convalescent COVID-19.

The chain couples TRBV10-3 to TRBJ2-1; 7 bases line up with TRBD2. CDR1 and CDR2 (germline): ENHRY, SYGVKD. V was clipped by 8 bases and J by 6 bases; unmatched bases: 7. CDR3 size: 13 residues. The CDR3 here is CAIASGRPNEQFF. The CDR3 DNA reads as TGTGCCATCGCTAGCGGCCGCCCCAATGAGCAGTTCTTC.

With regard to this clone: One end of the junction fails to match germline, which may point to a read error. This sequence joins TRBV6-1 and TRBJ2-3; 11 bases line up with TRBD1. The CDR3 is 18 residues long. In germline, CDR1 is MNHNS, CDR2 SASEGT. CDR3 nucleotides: TGTGCCAGCAGTGAAGCTTCGGGATGGACAGGGGGCACGGATACGCAGTATTTT. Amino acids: CASSEASGWTGGTDTQYF.

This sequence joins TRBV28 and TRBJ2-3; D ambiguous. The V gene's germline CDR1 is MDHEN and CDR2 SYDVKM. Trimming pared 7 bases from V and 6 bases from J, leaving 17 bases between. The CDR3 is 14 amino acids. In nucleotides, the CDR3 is TGTGCCAGCACCGAAAGCTACTCCCCTGATACGCAGTATTTT. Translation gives CASTESYSPDTQYF.

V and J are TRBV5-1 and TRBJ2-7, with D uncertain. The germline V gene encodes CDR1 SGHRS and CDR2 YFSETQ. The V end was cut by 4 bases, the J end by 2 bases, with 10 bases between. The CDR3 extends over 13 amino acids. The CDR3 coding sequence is TGCGCCAGCAGCATCGAGTTGACCTACGAGCAGTACTTC. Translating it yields CASSIELTYEQYF.

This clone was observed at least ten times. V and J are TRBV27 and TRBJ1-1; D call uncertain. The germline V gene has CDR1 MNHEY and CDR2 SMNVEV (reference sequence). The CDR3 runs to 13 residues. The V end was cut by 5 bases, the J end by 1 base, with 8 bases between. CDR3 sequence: CASSLVRNTEAFF. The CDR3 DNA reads TGTGCCAGCAGTCTCGTCCGGAACACTGAAGCTTTCTTT.

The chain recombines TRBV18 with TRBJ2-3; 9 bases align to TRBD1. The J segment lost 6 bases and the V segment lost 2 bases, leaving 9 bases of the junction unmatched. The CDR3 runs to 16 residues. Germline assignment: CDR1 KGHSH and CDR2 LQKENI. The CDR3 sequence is CASSPSAGTGLDTQYF. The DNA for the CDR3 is TGTGCCAGCTCACCATCGGCCGGGACAGGGCTGGATACGCAGTATTTT.

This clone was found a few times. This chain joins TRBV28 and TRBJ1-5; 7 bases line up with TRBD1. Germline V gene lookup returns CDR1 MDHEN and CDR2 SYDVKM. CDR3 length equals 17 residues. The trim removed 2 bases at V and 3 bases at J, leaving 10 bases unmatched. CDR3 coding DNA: TGTGCCAGCAGTTTAAGGAGGGGGACAGCGAACAATCAGCCCCAGCATTTT. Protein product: CASSLRRGTANNQPQHF.